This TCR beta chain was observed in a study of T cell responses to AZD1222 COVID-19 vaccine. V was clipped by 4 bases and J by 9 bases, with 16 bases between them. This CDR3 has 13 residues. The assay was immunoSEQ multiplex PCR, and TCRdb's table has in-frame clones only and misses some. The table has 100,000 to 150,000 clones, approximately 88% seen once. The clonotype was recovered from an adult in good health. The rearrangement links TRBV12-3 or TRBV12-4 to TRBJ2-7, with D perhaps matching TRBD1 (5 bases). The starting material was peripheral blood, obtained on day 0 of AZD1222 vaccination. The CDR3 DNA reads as TGTGCCAGCAGTTCAGGACATCCCTTTAGGCAGTACTTC. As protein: CASSSGHPFRQYF.